One sample yielded the 20 T cell receptor beta chains listed below, sequenced in a study of shared clonotypes between healthy human individuals. As defined, naive CD8 cells were CD45RO-negative and positively selected for CCR7, with terminally differentiated effector memory CD45RA+ cells excluded. Profiled with immunoSEQ multiplex PCR; TCRdb holds only in-frame clones, not every one. The table shows around 2,000,000 clones, with approximately 95% occurring only once. The source material was naive CD8+ T cells sorted from blood. The origin of the receptors is a man aged 18-30 years in good health.

The rearrangement joins TRBV5-4 to TRBJ2-2, with D perhaps being TRBD1 or TRBD2 (6 bases each). The CDR3 extends over 14 amino acids. The germline gives CDR1 SGHNT, CDR2 YYREEE (reference sequence). V was pared by 3 bases and J by 3 bases, with 9 bases between. The CDR3 protein is CASSWRGDTGELFF. CDR3 DNA: TGTGCCAGCAGCTGGAGGGGGGACACCGGGGAGCTGTTTTTT.

This rearrangement joins TRBV27 to TRBJ2-1, with D perhaps TRBD1 (5 bases). Between the trimmed V and J ends, which lost 5 bases and 0 bases, there was a span of 11 bases. The CDR3 has 15 amino acids. The germline CDR1 and CDR2 sequences are MNHEY and SMNVEV (reference sequence). DNA of the CDR3: TGTGCCAGCAGTATGGGGCGGAGCTCCTACAATGAGCAGTTCTTC. This codes for CASSMGRSSYNEQFF.

V usage is TRBV11-3 and J usage is TRBJ1-6; no reliable D call. Germline CDR1 SGHNT, CDR2 YENEEA. Trimming took 4 bases from V and 5 from J, leaving 6 bases between them. The CDR3 contains 13 residues. CDR3 nucleotide sequence: TGTGCCAGCAGCTCTGGACATAATTCACCCCTCCACTTT. This gives the protein CASSSGHNSPLHF.

The chain's CDR3 is CAWSVGRAEKLFF. Here the CDR3 DNA reads TGTGCCTGGAGTGTTGGTAGAGCTGAAAAACTGTTTTTT. J is TRBJ1-4 and V is TRBV30; no clear D gene. Germline CDR1 GTSNPN, CDR2 SVGIG (reference sequence). Trimming cost V 0 bases and J 7 bases, with 9 bases left between them. This CDR3 has 13 residues.

This clone was counted once. The chain is built from TRBV28 and TRBJ1-1; tentatively, D is TRBD1 (5 bases). With 3 bases removed from V and 6 bases from J, the gap between germline ends came to 14 bases. The CDR3 length is 14 residues. CDR1 is MDHEN and CDR2 is SYDVKM in the germline V gene. The CDR3 DNA reads as TGTGCCAGCAGTTTGAGGGGTGGAGAGGCTGAAGCTTTCTTT. Its protein product is CASSLRGGEAEAFF.

The chain couples TRBV6-5 to TRBJ2-3; D not resolved. V was cut by 0 bases and J by 3 bases, with 7 bases left in between. The germline gives CDR1 MNHEY, CDR2 SVGAGI. The CDR3 is 14 amino acids. CDR3 bases: TGTGCCAGCAGTTACTCGACTGAGACAGATACGCAGTATTTT. The encoded protein is CASSYSTETDTQYF.

The chain has TRBV30 and TRBJ2-3; 13 bases are a match to TRBD2. The CDR3 length is 17 residues. In germline, CDR1 is GTSNPN, CDR2 SVGIG (reference sequence). The ends lost 0 bases at V and 4 bases at J; junction bases unmatched: 7. The CDR3 is CAWSVGGLAGWADTQYF. The CDR3 nucleotides are TGTGCCTGGAGTGTGGGGGGACTAGCGGGATGGGCAGATACGCAGTATTTT.

V and J are TRBV5-8 and TRBJ1-5, with D perhaps matching TRBD1 (5 bases). The CDR3 is made up of 14 amino acids. Deletions cut 1 base from V and 3 bases from J, with 8 bases between. Looked up from germline, CDR1 is SGHTS and CDR2 is YDEGEE. This CDR3 reads CASSLLQVNQPQHF. CDR3 in DNA: TGTGCCAGCAGCTTGTTACAGGTCAATCAGCCCCAGCATTTT.

This clone appeared a single time. V is TRBV6-5 and J is TRBJ1-2, with a tentative D call TRBD1 (6 bases). CDR1 MNHEY and CDR2 SVGAGI come from the germline V gene. This CDR3 region has 14 residues. V was cut by 8 bases and J by 3 bases, with 16 bases left in between. The CDR3 sequence is CASGYREGYYGYTF. In DNA, the CDR3 is TGTGCCAGCGGATACAGGGAAGGGTACTATGGCTACACCTTC.

The V gene is TRBV21-1, the J gene TRBJ2-5. TRBV21-1 is flagged as a pseudogene. The CDR3 is 15 amino acids. The CDR3 is CASSKVMGVGETQYF. The CDR3 DNA reads TGTGCCAGCAGCAAAGTAATGGGGGTGGGTGAGACCCAGTACTTC.

The V gene is TRBV30, the J gene TRBJ2-3, with 11 nucleotides matching TRBD2. Germline loops: CDR1 GTSNPN, CDR2 SVGIG (reference sequence). The V segment lost 3 bases and the J segment 2 bases; nucleotides outside the gene matches: 7. The CDR3 spans 16 residues. The CDR3 DNA reads TGTGCCTGGAGGGGACCTAGCGGGAGGTACACAGATACGCAGTATTTT. This encodes CAWRGPSGRYTDTQYF.

The chain links TRBV14 to TRBJ2-3; 8 nucleotides match TRBD2. CDR1 SGHDN and CDR2 FVKESK come from the germline V gene. With V trimmed by 4 bases and J by 9 bases, 9 bases remained unmatched. The CDR3 runs to 14 residues. The DNA for the CDR3 is TGTGCCAGCAGCCTCACCGGGACTAGAAGGACGCAGTATTTT. Its protein product is CASSLTGTRRTQYF.

V is TRBV6-6 and J is TRBJ2-7, with TRBD2 as a possible D gene (6 bases). V was shortened by 7 bases and J by 7 bases, with 17 bases between the two germline ends. The CDR3 consists of 13 residues. Per the germline V gene, CDR1 is MNHNY and CDR2 is SVGAGI (reference sequence). CDR3 sequence: CASKLAVMDEQYF. The CDR3 region has the DNA TGTGCCAGCAAACTAGCAGTGATGGATGAGCAGTACTTC.

Comments on this clone: At the DNA level, this CDR3 is encoded by other sequences in the same sample as well. This chain's CDR3 is CASSPWTSGGEETQYF. The CDR3 DNA reads TGTGCCAGCAGCCCCTGGACTAGCGGGGGGGAAGAGACCCAGTACTTC. This chain joins TRBV9 and TRBJ2-5; 15 bases agree with TRBD2. There are 16 residues in the CDR3. The ends lost 4 bases at V and 3 bases at J; junction bases unmatched: 4. Germline assignment: CDR1 SGDLS and CDR2 YYNGEE.

The chain uses TRBV7-2 and TRBJ2-1; TRBD2 aligns across 8 bases. The CDR3 has 15 amino acids. Germline CDR1 and CDR2: SGHTA and FQGNSA. The V gene end was trimmed by 5 bases and the J gene end by 3 bases; junction bases not matched to a gene: 6. The CDR3 DNA follows: TGTGCCAGCAGCCCCGAGAGCGGGAGCTACAATGAGCAGTTCTTC. Protein sequence: CASSPESGSYNEQFF. Together with reference TRBV7-2 and TRBJ2-1, the CDR3 gives the full variable domain: GAGVSQSPSNKVTEKGKDVELRCDPISGHTALYWYRQSLGQGLEFLIYFQGNSAPDKSGLPSDRFSAERTGGSVSTLTIQRTQQEDSAVYLCASSPESGSYNEQFFGPGTRLTVL.

The rearrangement links TRBV7-8 to TRBJ2-3; D unclear. CDR3 length equals 14 residues. The V gene lost 7 bases and the J gene lost 0 bases, with 11 bases spanning the gap. Per the germline V gene, CDR1 is SGHVS and CDR2 is FQNEAQ. The CDR3 region is CASTGLTSTDTQYF. As DNA, the CDR3 is TGTGCCAGCACCGGGCTAACTAGCACAGATACGCAGTATTTT.

This chain joins TRBV5-6 and TRBJ2-7; the match to TRBD1 covers 7 bases. This CDR3 contains 15 residues. The V segment lost 4 bases and the J segment 1 base; nucleotides outside the gene matches: 8. Germline assignment: CDR1 SGHDT and CDR2 YYEEEE. CDR3 sequence reads: CASSRQGWGSYEQYF. DNA for the CDR3: TGTGCCAGCAGCCGACAGGGATGGGGGTCCTACGAGCAGTACTTC.

This clone showed up just once. CDR3 amino acids: CARYRVYNSPLHF. DNA for the CDR3: TGTGCCCGCTACAGGGTTTATAATTCACCCCTCCACTTT. The V call is TRBV28, the J call TRBJ1-6, with D perhaps TRBD1 (6 bases). This CDR3 contains 13 residues. Germline CDR1 and CDR2: MDHEN and SYDVKM. V was trimmed by 11 bases and J by 4 bases, leaving 12 bases between them.

This chain connects TRBV7-9 to TRBJ1-1; D uncertain. Germline values: CDR1 SEHNR, CDR2 FQNEAQ (reference sequence). The CDR3 totals 13 residues. The V and J ends lost 7 bases and 0 bases respectively, with 9 bases between them. The CDR3 nucleotides are TGTGCCAGCAAAAATACTATGAACACTGAAGCTTTCTTT. This gives the protein CASKNTMNTEAFF.

The chain joins TRBV7-8 to TRBJ2-7, with D perhaps TRBD1 (6 bases). V lost 5 bases and J 4 bases, leaving 9 bases between the germline ends. The CDR3 extends over 12 amino acids. Germline CDR1 SGHVS, CDR2 FQNEAQ. CDR3 residues: CASSRTDYEQYF. The CDR3 region has the DNA TGTGCCAGCAGCCGGACAGATTACGAGCAGTACTTC.